This T cell receptor beta chain was obtained from a study of blood T cells in healthy people across ages. Study-level results: Both naive CD4+ cell counts and diversity were greater in long-lived donors than in aged donors.

A J-beta primer mix and a sample-barcoded 5' primer were used in a second PCR of about 6 to 12 cycles. The yield of each sample was at least 2.5 million CDR3-containing paired-end reads. TCRdb fed the 5' RACE reads into MiXCR, producing one record per CDR3 protein. The table records 720,000 or so distinct CDR3 sequences, around 38% of them present only once. Of note for this clonotype: No antigen is known for it.

Germline CDR1 is DFQATT and CDR2 is SNEGSKA (reference sequence). The CDR3 length is 12 residues. V gave up 6 bases and J gave up 0 bases, with 8 bases separating them. Investigators took about 9.2 milliliters of peripheral blood from every donor. PBMCs numbering at least 7 million were isolated per sample. The receptor's source is a man older than 75 in good health. Sequenced: blood. V and J are TRBV20-1 and TRBJ1-1; D is possibly TRBD1 (6 bases). The CDR3 nucleotides are TGCAGTGCATACAGGGTGAACACTGAAGCTTTCTTT. Translation: CSAYRVNTEAFF.